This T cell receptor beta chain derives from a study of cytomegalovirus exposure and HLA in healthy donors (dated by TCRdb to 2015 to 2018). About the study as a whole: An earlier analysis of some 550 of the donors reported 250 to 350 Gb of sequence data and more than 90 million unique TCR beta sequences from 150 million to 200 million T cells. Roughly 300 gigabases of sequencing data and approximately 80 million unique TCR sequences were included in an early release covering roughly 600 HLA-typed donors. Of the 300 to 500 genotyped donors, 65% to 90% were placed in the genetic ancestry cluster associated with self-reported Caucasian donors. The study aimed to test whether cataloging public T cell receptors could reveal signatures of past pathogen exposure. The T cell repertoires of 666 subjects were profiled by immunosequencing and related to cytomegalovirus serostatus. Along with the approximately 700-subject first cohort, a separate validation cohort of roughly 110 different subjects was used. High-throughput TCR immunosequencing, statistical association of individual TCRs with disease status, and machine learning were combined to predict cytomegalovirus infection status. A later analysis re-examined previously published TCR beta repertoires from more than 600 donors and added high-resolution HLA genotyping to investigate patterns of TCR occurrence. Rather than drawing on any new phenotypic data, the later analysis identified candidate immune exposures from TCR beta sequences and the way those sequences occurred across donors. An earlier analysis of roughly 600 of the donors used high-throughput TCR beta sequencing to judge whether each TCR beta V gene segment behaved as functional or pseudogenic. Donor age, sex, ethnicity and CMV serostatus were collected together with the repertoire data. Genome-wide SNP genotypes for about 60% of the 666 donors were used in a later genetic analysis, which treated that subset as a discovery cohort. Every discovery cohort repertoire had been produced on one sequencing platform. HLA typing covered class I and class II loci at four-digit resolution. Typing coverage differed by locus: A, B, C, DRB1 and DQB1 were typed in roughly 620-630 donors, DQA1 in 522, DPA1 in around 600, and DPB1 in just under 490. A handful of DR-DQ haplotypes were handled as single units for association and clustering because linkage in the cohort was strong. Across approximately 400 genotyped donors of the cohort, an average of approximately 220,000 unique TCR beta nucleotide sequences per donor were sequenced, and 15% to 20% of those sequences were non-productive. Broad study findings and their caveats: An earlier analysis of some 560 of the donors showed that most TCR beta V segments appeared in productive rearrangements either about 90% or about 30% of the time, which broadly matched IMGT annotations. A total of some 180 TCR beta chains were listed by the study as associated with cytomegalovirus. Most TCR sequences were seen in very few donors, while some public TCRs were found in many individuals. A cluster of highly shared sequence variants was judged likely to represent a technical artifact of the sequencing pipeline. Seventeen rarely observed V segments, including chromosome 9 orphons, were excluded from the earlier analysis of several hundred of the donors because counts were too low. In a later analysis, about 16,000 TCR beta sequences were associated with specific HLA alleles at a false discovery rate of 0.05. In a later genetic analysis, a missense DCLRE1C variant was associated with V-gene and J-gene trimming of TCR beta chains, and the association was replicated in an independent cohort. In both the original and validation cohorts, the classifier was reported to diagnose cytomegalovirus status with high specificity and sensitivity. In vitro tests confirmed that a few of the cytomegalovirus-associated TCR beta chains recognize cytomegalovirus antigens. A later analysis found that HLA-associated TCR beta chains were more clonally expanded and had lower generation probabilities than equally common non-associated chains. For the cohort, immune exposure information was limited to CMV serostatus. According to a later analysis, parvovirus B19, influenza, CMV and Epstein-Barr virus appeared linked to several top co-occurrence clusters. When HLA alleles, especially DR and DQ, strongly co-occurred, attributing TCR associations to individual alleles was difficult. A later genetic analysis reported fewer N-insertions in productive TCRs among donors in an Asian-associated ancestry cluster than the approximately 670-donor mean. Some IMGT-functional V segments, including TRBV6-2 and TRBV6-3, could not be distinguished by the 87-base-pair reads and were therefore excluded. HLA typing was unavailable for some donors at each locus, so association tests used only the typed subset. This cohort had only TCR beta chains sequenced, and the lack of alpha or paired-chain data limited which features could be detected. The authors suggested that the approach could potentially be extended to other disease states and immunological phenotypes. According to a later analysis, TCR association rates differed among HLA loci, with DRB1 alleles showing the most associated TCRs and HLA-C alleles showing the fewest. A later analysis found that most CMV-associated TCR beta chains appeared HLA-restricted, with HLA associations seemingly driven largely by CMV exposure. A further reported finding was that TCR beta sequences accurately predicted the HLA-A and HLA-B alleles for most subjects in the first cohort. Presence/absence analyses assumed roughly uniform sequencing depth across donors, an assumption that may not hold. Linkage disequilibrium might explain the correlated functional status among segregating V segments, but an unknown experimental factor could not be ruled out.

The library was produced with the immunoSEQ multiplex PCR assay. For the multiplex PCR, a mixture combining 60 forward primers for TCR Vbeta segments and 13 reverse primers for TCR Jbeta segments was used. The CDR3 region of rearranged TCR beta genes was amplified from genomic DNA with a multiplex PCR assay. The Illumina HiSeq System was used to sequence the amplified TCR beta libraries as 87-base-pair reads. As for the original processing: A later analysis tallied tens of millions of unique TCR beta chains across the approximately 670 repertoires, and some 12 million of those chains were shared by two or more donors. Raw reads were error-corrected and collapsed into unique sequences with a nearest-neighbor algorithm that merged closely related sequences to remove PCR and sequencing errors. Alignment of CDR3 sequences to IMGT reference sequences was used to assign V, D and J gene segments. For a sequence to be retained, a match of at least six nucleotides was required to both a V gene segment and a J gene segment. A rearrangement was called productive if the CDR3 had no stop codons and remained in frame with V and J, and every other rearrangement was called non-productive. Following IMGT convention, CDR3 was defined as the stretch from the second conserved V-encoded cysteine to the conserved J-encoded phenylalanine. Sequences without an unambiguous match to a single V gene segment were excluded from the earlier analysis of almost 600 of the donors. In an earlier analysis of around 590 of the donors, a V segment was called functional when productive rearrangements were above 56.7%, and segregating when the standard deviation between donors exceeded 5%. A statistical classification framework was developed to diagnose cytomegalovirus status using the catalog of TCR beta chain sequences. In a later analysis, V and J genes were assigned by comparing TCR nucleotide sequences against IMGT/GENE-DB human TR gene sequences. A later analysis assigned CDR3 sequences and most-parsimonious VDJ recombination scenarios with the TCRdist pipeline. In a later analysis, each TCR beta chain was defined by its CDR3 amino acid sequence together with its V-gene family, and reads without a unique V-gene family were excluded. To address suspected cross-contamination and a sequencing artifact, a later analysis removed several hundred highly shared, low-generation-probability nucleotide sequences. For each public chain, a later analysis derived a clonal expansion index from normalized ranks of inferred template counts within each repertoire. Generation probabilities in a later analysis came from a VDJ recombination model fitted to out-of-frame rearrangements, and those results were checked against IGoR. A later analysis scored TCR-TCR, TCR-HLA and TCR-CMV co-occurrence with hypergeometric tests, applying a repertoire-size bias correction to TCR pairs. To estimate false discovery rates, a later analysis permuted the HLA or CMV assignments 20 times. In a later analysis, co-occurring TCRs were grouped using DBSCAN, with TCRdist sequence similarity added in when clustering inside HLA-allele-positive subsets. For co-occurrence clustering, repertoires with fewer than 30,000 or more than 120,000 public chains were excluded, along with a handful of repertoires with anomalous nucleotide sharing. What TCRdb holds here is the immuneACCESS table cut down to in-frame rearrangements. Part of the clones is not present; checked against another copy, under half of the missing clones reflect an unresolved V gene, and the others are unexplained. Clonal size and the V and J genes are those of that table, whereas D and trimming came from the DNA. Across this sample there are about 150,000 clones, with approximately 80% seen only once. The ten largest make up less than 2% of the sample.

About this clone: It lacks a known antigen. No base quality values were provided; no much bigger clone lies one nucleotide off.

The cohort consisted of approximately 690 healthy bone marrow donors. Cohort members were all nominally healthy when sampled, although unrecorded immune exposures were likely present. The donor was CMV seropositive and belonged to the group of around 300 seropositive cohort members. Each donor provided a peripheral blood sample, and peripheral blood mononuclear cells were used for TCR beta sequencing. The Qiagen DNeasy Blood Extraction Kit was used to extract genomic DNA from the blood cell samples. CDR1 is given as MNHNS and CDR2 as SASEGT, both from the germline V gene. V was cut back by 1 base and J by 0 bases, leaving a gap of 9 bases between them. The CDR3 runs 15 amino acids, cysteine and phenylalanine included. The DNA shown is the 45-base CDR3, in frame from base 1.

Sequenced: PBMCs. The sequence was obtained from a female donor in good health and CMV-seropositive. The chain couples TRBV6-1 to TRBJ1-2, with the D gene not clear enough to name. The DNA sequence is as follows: TGTGCCAGCAGTGAAGGAGTCAGGCCTAACTATGGCTACACCTTC. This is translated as CASSEGVRPNYGYTF.